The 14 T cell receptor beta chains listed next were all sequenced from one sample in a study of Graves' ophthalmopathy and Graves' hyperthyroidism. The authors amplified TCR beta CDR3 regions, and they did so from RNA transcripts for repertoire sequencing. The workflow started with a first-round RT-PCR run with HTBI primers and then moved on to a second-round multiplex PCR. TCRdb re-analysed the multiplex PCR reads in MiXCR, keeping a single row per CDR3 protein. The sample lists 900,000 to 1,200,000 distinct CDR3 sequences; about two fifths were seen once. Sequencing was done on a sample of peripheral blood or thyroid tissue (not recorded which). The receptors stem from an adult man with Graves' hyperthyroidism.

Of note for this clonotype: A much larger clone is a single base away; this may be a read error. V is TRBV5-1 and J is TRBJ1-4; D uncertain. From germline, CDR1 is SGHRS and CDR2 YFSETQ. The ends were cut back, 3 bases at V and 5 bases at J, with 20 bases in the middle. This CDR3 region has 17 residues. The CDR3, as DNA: TGCGCCAGCAGCTGCAAGGGATCCGCGGCTACAAATGAAAAACTGTTTTTT. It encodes CASSCKGSAATNEKLFF.

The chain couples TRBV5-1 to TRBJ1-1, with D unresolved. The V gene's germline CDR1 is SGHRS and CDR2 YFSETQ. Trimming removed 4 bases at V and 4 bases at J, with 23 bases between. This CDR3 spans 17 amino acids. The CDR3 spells CASSPDGGNQGGTEAFF. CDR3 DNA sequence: TGCGCCAGCAGCCCCGATGGAGGGAATCAAGGAGGCACTGAAGCTTTCTTT.

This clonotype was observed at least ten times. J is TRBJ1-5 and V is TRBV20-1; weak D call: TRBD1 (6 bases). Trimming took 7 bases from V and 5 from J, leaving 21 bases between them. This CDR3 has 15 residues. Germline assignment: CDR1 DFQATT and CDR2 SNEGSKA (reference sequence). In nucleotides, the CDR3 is TGCAGTGATTCACCCTTGGGGGGCCTGGATCAGCCCCAGCATTTT. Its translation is CSDSPLGGLDQPQHF.

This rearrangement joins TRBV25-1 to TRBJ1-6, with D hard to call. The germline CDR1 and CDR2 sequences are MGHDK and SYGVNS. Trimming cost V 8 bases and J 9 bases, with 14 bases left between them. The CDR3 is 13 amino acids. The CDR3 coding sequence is TGTGCCAGCCGGCGGACGGCCTTTTCACCCCTCCACTTT. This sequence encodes CASRRTAFSPLHF.

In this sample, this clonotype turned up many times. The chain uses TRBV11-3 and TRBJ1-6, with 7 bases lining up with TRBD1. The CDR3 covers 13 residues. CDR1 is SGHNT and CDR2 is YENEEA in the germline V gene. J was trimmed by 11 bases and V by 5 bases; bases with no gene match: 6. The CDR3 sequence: CASSRGGEAPLHF. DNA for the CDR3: TGTGCCAGCAGCCGAGGGGGCGAGGCACCCCTCCACTTT.

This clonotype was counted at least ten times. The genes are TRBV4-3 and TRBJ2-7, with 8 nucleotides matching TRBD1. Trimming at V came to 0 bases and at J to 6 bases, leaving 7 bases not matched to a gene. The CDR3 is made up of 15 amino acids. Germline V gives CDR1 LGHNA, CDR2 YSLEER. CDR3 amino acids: CASSQDRSGGGEQYF. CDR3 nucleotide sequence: TGCGCCAGCAGCCAAGATAGATCAGGGGGCGGCGAGCAGTACTTC.

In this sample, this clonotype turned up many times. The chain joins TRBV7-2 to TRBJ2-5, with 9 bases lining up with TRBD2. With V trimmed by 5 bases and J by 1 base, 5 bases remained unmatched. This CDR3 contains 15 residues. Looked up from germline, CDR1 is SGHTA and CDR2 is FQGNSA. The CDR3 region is CASSLSSGSQETQYF. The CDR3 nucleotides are TGTGCCAGCAGCCTTAGTAGCGGGAGCCAAGAGACCCAGTACTTC.

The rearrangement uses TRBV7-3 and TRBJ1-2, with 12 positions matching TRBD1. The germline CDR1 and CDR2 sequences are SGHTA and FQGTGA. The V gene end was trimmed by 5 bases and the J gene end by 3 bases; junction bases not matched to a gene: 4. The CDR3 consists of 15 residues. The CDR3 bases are TGTGCCAGCAGCCAGGGACAGGGGGCGGACTATGGCTACACCTTC. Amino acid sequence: CASSQGQGADYGYTF.

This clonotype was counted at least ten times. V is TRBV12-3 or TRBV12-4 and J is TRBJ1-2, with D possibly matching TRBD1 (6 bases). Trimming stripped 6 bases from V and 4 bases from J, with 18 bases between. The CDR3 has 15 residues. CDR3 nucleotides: TGTGCCAGCAGGGGCAATTTTCAGGGGCGCTATGGCTACACCTTC. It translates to CASRGNFQGRYGYTF.

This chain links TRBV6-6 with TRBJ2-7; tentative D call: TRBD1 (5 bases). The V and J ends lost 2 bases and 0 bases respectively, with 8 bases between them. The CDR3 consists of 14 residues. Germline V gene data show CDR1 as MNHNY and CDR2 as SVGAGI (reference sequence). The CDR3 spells CASSYQGSSYEQYF. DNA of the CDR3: TGTGCCAGCAGTTACCAGGGCAGCTCCTACGAGCAGTACTTC.

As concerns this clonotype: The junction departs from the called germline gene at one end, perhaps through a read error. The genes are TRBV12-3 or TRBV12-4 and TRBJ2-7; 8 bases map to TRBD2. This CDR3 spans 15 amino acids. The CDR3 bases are TGTGCCAGCAGATTAGCGGGAACCAACACCTACGAGCAGTACTTC. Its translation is CASRLAGTNTYEQYF.

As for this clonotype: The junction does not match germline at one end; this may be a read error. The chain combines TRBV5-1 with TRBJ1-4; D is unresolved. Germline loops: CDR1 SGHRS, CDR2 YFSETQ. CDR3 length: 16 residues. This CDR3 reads CASSSGPQRGDEKLFF. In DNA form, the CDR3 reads TGTGCCAGCAGCTCAGGCCCTCAGAGAGGTGATGAAAAACTGTTTTTT. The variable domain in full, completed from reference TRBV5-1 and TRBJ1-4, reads KAGVTQTPRYLIKTRGQQVTLSCSPISGHRSVSWYQQTPGQGLQFLFEYFSETQRNKGNFPGRFSGRQFSNSRSEMNVSTLELGDSALYLCASSSGPQRGDEKLFFGSGTQLSVL.

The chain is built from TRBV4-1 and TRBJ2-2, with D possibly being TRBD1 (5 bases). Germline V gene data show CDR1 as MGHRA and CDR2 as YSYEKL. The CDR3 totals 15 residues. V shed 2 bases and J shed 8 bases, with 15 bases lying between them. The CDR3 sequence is CASSQPTDTIGELFF. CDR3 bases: TGCGCCAGCAGCCAACCTACGGACACCATAGGGGAGCTGTTTTTT.

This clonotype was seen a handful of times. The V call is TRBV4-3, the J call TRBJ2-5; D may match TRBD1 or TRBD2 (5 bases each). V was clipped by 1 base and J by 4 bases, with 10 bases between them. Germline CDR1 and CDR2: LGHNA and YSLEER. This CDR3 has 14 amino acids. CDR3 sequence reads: CASSQGDPRETQYF. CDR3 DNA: TGCGCCAGCAGCCAAGGGGACCCCAGAGAGACCCAGTACTTC.